These 14 T cell receptor beta chains share one sample of origin, sequenced in a study of blood T cell repertoires in COVID-19. The protocol was immunoSEQ multiplex PCR, while the TCRdb copy is restricted to in-frame clones and leaves out a portion. The sample comprises some 210,000 clones, around four fifths of which are singletons, and around a tenth rests with the top ten. Material for sequencing was PBMCs or T cells enriched from blood (not recorded which). The receptors stem from a man in his forties who had recovered from COVID-19.

The V call is TRBV19, the J call TRBJ2-7; TRBD1 is a possible D gene (6 bases). The length of the CDR3 is 16 residues. V was shortened by 10 bases and J by 2 bases, with 24 bases between the two germline ends. Germline CDR1 and CDR2: LNHDA and SQIVND (reference sequence). CDR3 sequence (DNA): TGTGCCACCCCTTCGTCGGCAGGGGATATAACCTACGAGCAGTACTTC. Translation gives CATPSSAGDITYEQYF.

This chain links TRBV30 with TRBJ2-7; 7 nucleotides line up with TRBD1. J lost 7 bases, V lost 4 bases, and 13 bases had no gene match. Germline values: CDR1 GTSNPN, CDR2 SVGIG (reference sequence). The CDR3 runs to 14 residues. Here the CDR3 DNA reads TGTGCCTGGACCCGAGGGGCAGGGGGTTCTGAGCAGTACTTC. Translated: CAWTRGAGGSEQYF.

This rearrangement joins TRBV18 to TRBJ2-1, with TRBD2 identical over 9 bases. The CDR3 is made up of 15 amino acids. Losses at the gene ends were 0 bases for V and 12 bases for J; bases not matched to a gene: 9. CDR1 and CDR2 (germline): KGHSH, LQKENI. CDR3: CASSPPASGAKMQFF. For the CDR3, the DNA is TGTGCCAGCTCACCACCCGCTAGCGGGGCCAAGATGCAGTTCTTC.

The V and J genes are TRBV9 and TRBJ1-5, with D possibly TRBD1 on 5 matching bases. The CDR3 has 15 residues. The germline V and J ends were trimmed by 2 bases and 3 bases, with 12 bases remaining between them. Germline-derived CDR1 and CDR2 are SGDLS and YYNGEE. The CDR3 protein is CASSVRPGLNQPQHF. The CDR3 region has the DNA TGTGCCAGCAGCGTTCGACCGGGACTCAATCAGCCCCAGCATTTT.

This clone was observed a handful of times. The chain is built from TRBV12-3 or TRBV12-4 and TRBJ2-7; a possible D gene is TRBD1 (5 bases). CDR3 length: 12 residues. Trimming removed 5 bases from V and 7 bases from J, with 12 bases in between. CDR3 nucleotide sequence: TGTGCCAGCAGTCTCTCGGCAGGGGAGCAGTACTTC. Amino acid sequence: CASSLSAGEQYF.

The V gene is TRBV7-2, the J gene TRBJ2-1, with TRBD1 identical over 7 bases. CDR1 is SGHTA and CDR2 is FQGNSA in the germline V gene. After removal of 2 bases from V and 4 bases from J, the junction contained 5 bases not matched to a gene. This CDR3 is 15 amino acids long. CDR3 DNA: TGTGCCAGCAGCTTAATGGGACAGCAATACAATGAGCAGTTCTTC. Translating gives CASSLMGQQYNEQFF.

CDR3 DNA sequence: TGTGCCAGCAGTTACTCGAAGGGGCAGGGCTCCGAGCAGTACTTC. Translation gives CASSYSKGQGSEQYF. The rearrangement uses TRBV6-5 and TRBJ2-7; possible D gene TRBD1, 5 bases. The CDR3 has 15 residues. The germline gives CDR1 MNHEY, CDR2 SVGAGI. V gave up 0 bases and J gave up 6 bases, with 15 bases separating them.

This clone was seen only a few times. This chain links TRBV21-1 with TRBJ1-4. TRBV21-1 has pseudogene status. This CDR3 is built from 12 residues. CDR3 sequence (DNA): TGTGCCAGCAGCAAATTCGATGAAAAACTGTTTTTT. Its protein product is CASSKFDEKLFF.

The V and J genes are TRBV7-2 and TRBJ1-2, with D possibly matching TRBD1 (6 bases). CDR3 length equals 14 residues. Trimming took off 2 bases at V and 7 bases at J, with 14 bases between the two ends. Germline V gene sequence: CDR1 SGHTA, CDR2 FQGNSA. The CDR3: CASSLQGSGSGYTF. Written as DNA, the CDR3 is TGTGCCAGCAGCTTACAGGGGAGCGGAAGTGGCTACACCTTC.

This clone was seen a handful of times. The CDR3, as DNA: TGCGCCAGCAGCTTGGGAACCGGGACACAGATTGCTTCTGGAAACACCATATATTTT. Its protein is CASSLGTGTQIASGNTIYF. The chain joins TRBV5-1 to TRBJ1-3; a possible D gene is TRBD1 (6 bases). Germline V gene sequence: CDR1 SGHRS, CDR2 YFSETQ. The CDR3 consists of 19 residues. Trimming took 0 bases from V and 1 from J, leaving 20 bases between them.

The chain is built from TRBV28 and TRBJ1-2; D remains unclear. V lost 2 bases, J lost 4 bases, and 14 bases lay in between. Germline assignment: CDR1 MDHEN and CDR2 SYDVKM. There are 15 residues in the CDR3. In nucleotides, the CDR3 is TGTGCCAGCAGTTTAGGGAACCTGGAGGCCTATGGCTACACCTTC. Amino acid sequence: CASSLGNLEAYGYTF.

This chain uses TRBV7-8 with TRBJ2-2; D is ambiguous. Trimming stripped 2 bases from V and 0 bases from J, with 16 bases between. Germline V gene lookup returns CDR1 SGHVS and CDR2 FQNEAQ. The length of the CDR3 is 18 residues. For the CDR3, the DNA is TGTGCCAGCAGCTTAACCCCCGTTAACAGACCGAACACCGGGGAGCTGTTTTTT. Encoded protein: CASSLTPVNRPNTGELFF.

The rearrangement links TRBV18 to TRBJ2-2; possible D gene TRBD1, 5 bases. From germline, CDR1 is KGHSH and CDR2 LQKENI. The CDR3 sequence is 13 residues long. V was clipped by 3 bases and J by 6 bases, with 8 bases between them. The chain's CDR3 is CASSPRAAGELFF. The CDR3 DNA sequence: TGTGCCAGCTCACCCAGGGCCGCCGGGGAGCTGTTTTTT.

V is TRBV18 and J is TRBJ2-7, with TRBD2 identical over 9 bases. Germline CDR1 and CDR2: KGHSH and LQKENI. This CDR3 has 15 residues. J lost 3 bases, V lost 1 base, and 4 bases had no gene match. The CDR3 coding sequence is TGTGCCAGCTCACCACGGTCTAGCGGGGACTACGAGCAGTACTTC. This sequence encodes CASSPRSSGDYEQYF.